One sample yielded the 4 T cell receptor beta chains listed below, sequenced in a study of CD8 T cells in ankylosing spondylitis. TCRdb analysed the 5' RACE reads with MiXCR anew, one entry per CDR3 protein. The repertoire holds 250,000 to 350,000 distinct CDR3 sequences, with less than 25% as singletons. The sample comprised blood, either unsorted or a sorted T cell fraction (not recorded which). Receptor source: a female donor with ankylosing spondylitis or in good health (not recorded which).

The V and J genes are TRBV5-1 and TRBJ2-2; possibly TRBD1 or TRBD2 for D (5 bases each). The V end was cut by 4 bases, the J end by 7 bases, with 20 bases between. This CDR3 region has 16 residues. Germline V gene data show CDR1 as SGHRS and CDR2 as YFSETQ. CDR3 region: CASSRGERLLGGELFF. In nucleotides, the CDR3 is TGCGCCAGCAGCCGGGGCGAGAGACTACTTGGCGGGGAGCTGTTTTTT.

The chain recombines TRBV5-1 with TRBJ2-1; no firm D call. Germline CDR1 SGHRS, CDR2 YFSETQ. Trimming took 3 bases from V and 8 from J, leaving 9 bases between them. The CDR3 is 12 amino acids. The CDR3 loop reads CASSSLVDEQFF. As DNA, the CDR3 is TGCGCCAGCAGCTCCTTAGTGGATGAGCAGTTCTTC. Full variable domain (outside the CDR3, taken from reference TRBV5-1 and TRBJ2-1): KAGVTQTPRYLIKTRGQQVTLSCSPISGHRSVSWYQQTPGQGLQFLFEYFSETQRNKGNFPGRFSGRQFSNSRSEMNVSTLELGDSALYLCASSSLVDEQFFGPGTRLTVL.

The table lists this clonotype with many counts. This sequence joins TRBV29-1 and TRBJ1-1; D might be TRBD1 (5 bases). The CDR3 extends over 12 amino acids. Between the trimmed V and J ends, which lost 3 bases and 5 bases, there was a span of 10 bases. Germline values: CDR1 SQVTM, CDR2 ANQGSEA. CDR3 protein: CSVDQRGTEAFF. DNA for the CDR3: TGCAGCGTTGACCAAAGGGGAACTGAAGCTTTCTTT.

The gene calls are TRBV11-2 and TRBJ2-5, with 8 nucleotides matching TRBD2. Per the germline V gene, CDR1 is SGHAT and CDR2 is FQNNGV. The CDR3 covers 21 residues. Unmatched junction bases numbered 28, after V lost 5 bases and J lost 5 bases. The CDR3 sequence: CASSQIPWKRETVGKYETQYF. The CDR3 DNA reads as TGTGCCAGCAGCCAGATCCCGTGGAAGCGGGAGACGGTAGGGAAATACGAGACCCAGTACTTC.